This T cell receptor beta chain was found in a study of control samples from healthy donors and cancer patients. Measured with immunoSEQ multiplex PCR; TCRdb has only the in-frame clones, and not every one. This sample has around 82,000 clones, with approximately 89% found just once. This CDR3 has 16 amino acids. Germline lookup yields CDR1 LGHNA and CDR2 YSLEER. V lost 4 bases and J lost 1, with 11 bases in between. The clonotype was recovered from a man aged 50-60 years in good health. The specimen was blood. The J gene is TRBJ1-6, the V gene TRBV4-3, with TRBD1 as a possible D gene (6 bases). The CDR3 loop reads CASSLEGGSYNSPLHF. Written as DNA, the CDR3 is TGCGCCAGCAGCCTGGAGGGGGGGTCCTATAATTCACCCCTCCACTTT.